This TCR beta chain was sequenced in a study of graft-versus-host responses after intestinal transplantation. Looking at the study overall: All of the recipients had induction that used anti-thymocyte globulin, then tacrolimus and steroids for about 3 years.

About this clone itself: Its cognate antigen is unknown.

The assay was immunoSEQ multiplex PCR, and TCRdb's table has in-frame clones only and misses some. The profile shows 80,000 to 95,000 clones, 75% to 95% of them singletons. The CDR3 length is 13 residues. Germline V gives CDR1 MNHEY, CDR2 SMNVEV (reference sequence). V was pared by 5 bases and J by 3 bases, with 11 bases between. Study-level results: The presence of high graft-versus-host to host-versus-graft clonal ratios in allografts characterized patients with graft-donor T cell macrochimerism.

This TCR derives from a human donor who received an intestinal transplant. This rearrangement joins TRBV27 to TRBJ2-7; weak D call: TRBD2 (5 bases). The material was unstimulated CD8+ T cells sorted from spleen or lymph node cells, obtained before intestinal transplant. The CDR3 DNA follows: TGTGCCAGCAGTCCCCGGACTGTCTACGAGCAGTACTTC. Its translation is CASSPRTVYEQYF.